This TCR beta chain was profiled in a study of blood T cells in healthy people across ages. Overall study results and limits: The donors' CMV status was not determined, possibly confounding changes in expanded clonotypes. When one million T cells were used, diversity estimates were thought to be underestimates.

PCR was performed a second time for about 7 to 11 cycles using a sample-barcoded 5' primer and a J-beta primer mix. No fewer than 3 million CDR3-containing paired-end reads came from each sample. TCRdb recomputed calls from the 5' RACE reads with MiXCR, one row per CDR3 protein. The table includes roughly 2 million distinct CDR3 sequences, about 49% detected once. This clonotype was seen a few times. As yet, its antigen is unknown. They isolated at least 7 million PBMCs from each sample. The CDR3 length is 13 residues. Germline CDR1 is SQVTM and CDR2 is ANQGSEA. Trimming took 4 bases from V and 5 from J; bases not matched to a gene: 5.

The TCR comes from a woman in her 40s in good health. The genes are TRBV29-1 and TRBJ2-3, with 8 bases that match TRBD1. Sequencing used blood. The CDR3 loop reads CSVAGGEVDTQYF. The CDR3 nucleotides are TGCAGCGTTGCAGGGGGCGAGGTAGATACGCAGTATTTT.